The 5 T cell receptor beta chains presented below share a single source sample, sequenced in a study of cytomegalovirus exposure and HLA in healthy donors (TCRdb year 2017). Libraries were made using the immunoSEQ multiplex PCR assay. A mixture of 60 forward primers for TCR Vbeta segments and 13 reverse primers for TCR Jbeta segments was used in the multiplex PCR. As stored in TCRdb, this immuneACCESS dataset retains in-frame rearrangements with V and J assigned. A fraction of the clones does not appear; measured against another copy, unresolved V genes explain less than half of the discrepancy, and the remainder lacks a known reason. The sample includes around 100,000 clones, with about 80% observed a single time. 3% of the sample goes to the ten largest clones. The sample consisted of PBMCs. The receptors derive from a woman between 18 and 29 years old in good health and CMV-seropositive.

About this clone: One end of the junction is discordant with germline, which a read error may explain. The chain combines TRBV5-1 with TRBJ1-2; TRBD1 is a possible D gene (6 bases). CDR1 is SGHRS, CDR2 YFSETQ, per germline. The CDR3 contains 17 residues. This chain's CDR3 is CASSLARGAGWNYGSTF. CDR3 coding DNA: TGCGCCAGCAGCTTGGCCCGGGGGGCTGGGTGGAACTATGGCTCCACCTTC.

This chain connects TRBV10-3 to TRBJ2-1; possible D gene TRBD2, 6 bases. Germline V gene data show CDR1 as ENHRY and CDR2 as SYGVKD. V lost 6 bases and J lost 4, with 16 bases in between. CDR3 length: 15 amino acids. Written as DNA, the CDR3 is TGTGCCATCAGCCCCGGGACTGGATCATACAATGAGCAGTTCTTC. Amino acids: CAISPGTGSYNEQFF.

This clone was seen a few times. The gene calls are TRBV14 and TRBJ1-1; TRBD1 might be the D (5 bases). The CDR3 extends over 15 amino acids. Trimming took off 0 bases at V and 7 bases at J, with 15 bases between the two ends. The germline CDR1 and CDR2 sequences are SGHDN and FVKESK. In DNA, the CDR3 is TGTGCCAGCAGCCAAGACGTGGGGGGTTACGGTGAAGCTTTCTTT. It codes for CASSQDVGGYGEAFF.

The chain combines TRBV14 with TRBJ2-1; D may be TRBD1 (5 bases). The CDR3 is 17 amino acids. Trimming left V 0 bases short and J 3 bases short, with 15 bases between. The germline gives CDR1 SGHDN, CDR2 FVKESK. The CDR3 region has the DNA TGTGCCAGCAGCCAAGATAGGGGAAGCAACCACTACAATGAGCAGTTCTTC. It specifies CASSQDRGSNHYNEQFF.

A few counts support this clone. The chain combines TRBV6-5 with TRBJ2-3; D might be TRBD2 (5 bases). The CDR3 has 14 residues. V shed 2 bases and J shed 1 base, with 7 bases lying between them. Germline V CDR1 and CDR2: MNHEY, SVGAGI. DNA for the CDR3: TGTGCCAGCAGTTACGGGCGGGGCACAGATACGCAGTATTTT. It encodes CASSYGRGTDTQYF.